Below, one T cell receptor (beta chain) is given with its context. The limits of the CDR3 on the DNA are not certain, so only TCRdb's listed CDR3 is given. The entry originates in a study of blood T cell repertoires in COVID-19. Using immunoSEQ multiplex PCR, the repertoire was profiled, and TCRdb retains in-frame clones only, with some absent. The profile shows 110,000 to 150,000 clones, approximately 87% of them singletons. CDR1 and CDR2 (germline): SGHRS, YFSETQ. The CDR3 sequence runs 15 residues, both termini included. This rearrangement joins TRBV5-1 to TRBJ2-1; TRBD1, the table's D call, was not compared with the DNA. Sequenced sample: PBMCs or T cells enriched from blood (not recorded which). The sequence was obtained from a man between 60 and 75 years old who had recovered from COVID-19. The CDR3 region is CASQVSLGTHNEQFF.